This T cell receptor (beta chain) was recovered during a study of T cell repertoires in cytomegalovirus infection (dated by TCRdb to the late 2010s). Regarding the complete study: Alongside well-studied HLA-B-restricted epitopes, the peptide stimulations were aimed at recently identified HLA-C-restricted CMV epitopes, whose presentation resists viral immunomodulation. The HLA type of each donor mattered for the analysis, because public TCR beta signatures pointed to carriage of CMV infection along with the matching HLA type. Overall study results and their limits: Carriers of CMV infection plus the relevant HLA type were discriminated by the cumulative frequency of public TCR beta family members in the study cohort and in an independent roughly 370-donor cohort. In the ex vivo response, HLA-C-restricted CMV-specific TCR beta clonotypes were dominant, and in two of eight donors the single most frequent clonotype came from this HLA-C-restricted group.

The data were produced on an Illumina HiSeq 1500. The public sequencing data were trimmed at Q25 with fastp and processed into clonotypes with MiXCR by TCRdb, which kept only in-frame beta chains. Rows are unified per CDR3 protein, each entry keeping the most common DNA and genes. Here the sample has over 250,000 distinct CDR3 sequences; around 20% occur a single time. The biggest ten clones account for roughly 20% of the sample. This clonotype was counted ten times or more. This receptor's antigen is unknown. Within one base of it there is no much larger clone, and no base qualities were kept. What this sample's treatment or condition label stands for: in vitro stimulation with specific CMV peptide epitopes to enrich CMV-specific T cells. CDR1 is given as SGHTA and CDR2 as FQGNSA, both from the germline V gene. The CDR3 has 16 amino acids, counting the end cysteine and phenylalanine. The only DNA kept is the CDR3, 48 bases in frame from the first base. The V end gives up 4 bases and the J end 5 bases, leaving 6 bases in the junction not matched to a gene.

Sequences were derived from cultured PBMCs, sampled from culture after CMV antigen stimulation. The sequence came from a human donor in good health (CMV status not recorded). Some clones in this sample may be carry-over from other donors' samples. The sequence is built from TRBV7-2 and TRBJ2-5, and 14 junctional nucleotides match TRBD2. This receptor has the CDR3 CASSSGTSGSRETQYF. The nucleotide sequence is TGTGCCAGCAGCTCTGGGACTAGCGGGAGTCGGGAGACCCAGTACTTC.